A selection of T cell receptor beta chains follows, all from one sample in a study of identical twins. Using its own MiXCR run on the 5' RACE reads, TCRdb lists one record per CDR3 protein. The sample yields a few hundred thousand distinct CDR3 sequences, roughly 12% seen once. This same sample was also part of a study on yellow fever vaccine responses in identical twins.

The sequenced sample was memory (CD45RO+) T cells sorted from blood. These receptors originate from a woman under 30 in good health. Each CDR3 is given with its conserved first and last residue. The D gene is left open where the match is weak. Clone size is stated in some rows and not others, as once, few, many or a class when expanded.

J: TRBJ2-3
V: TRBV5-1
D: TRBD2
size: .
length: 16
DNA: TGCGCCACCCCGACTAGCGGGGGGGCAAGGCAAGATACGCAGTATTTT
CDR3: CATPTSGGARQDTQYF

J: TRBJ2-7
V: TRBV6-1
D: TRBD2
size: .
length: 15
DNA: TGTGCCAGCAGAACAACCGGGACTAGGGGTTACGAGCAGTACTTC
CDR3: CASRTTGTRGYEQYF

J: TRBJ2-7
V: TRBV12-3/TRBV12-4
D: .
size: many
length: 13
DNA: TGTGCCAGCAATGTGGGAGCGGGCGACGAGCAGTACTTC
CDR3: CASNVGAGDEQYF

J: TRBJ2-5
V: TRBV6-2/TRBV6-3
D: TRBD1
size: few
length: 14
DNA: TGTGCCAGCAGTCCGGGACAGGTTTTAGAGACCCAGTACTTC
CDR3: CASSPGQVLETQYF

J: TRBJ2-6
V: TRBV20-1
D: .
size: .
length: 15
DNA: TGCAGTGCTCGGAAGGAGGCTACTGGGGCCAACGTCCTGACTTTC
CDR3: CSARKEATGANVLTF

J: TRBJ2-7
V: TRBV7-2
D: TRBD1
size: .
length: 13
DNA: TGTGCCAGCAGCGGAAGACAGGGAAACGAGCAGTACTTC
CDR3: CASSGRQGNEQYF

J: TRBJ1-2
V: TRBV19
D: TRBD1
size: .
length: 17
DNA: TGTGCCAGTACCCCAGCATTATTAAGGACAGGGTTCTATGGCTACACCTTC
CDR3: CASTPALLRTGFYGYTF

J: TRBJ2-3
V: TRBV6-4
D: .
size: .
length: 14
DNA: TGTGCCAGCAGTGGTGGGTTAAACCCAGATACGCAGTATTTT
CDR3: CASSGGLNPDTQYF

J: TRBJ2-5
V: TRBV29-1
D: TRBD1
size: .
length: 13
DNA: TGCAGCGCCGCGGACAGGGGGCGACAGACCCAGTACTTC
CDR3: CSAADRGRQTQYF

J: TRBJ1-5
V: TRBV20-1
D: TRBD1
size: .
length: 14
DNA: TGCAGTGCTCCAGACCGGGACAGGGGCCAGCCCCTGCATTTT
CDR3: CSAPDRDRGQPLHF

J: TRBJ2-7
V: TRBV5-1
D: TRBD2
size: .
length: 14
DNA: TGCGCCAGCATAGCGGGAGGCCTCTCCTACGAGCAGTACTTC
CDR3: CASIAGGLSYEQYF

J: TRBJ2-3
V: TRBV27
D: .
size: .
length: 15
DNA: TGTGCCAGCAGTTTAATCGGGGGGCGGACAGATACGCAGTATTTT
CDR3: CASSLIGGRTDTQYF

J: TRBJ2-5
V: TRBV15
D: TRBD2
size: .
length: 14
DNA: TGTGCCACCAGGGTAGCGGGGGGGACAGAGACCCAGTACTTC
CDR3: CATRVAGGTETQYF

J: TRBJ2-5
V: TRBV20-1
D: TRBD1
size: few
length: 13
DNA: TGCAGTGCTAGACGCAGGGGGACAGAGACCCAGTACTTC
CDR3: CSARRRGTETQYF

J: TRBJ2-7
V: TRBV5-1
D: TRBD1
size: many
length: 13
DNA: TGCGCCAGCAGCTACGGACAGGGCTACGAGCAGTACTTC
CDR3: CASSYGQGYEQYF

J: TRBJ1-2
V: TRBV28
D: .
size: many
length: 14
DNA: TGTGCCAGCAGATCACACAGGGACACTTATGGCTACACCTTC
CDR3: CASRSHRDTYGYTF